This T cell receptor (beta chain) was identified in a study of T-cell reconstitution after alpha-beta-depleted transplantation in children. Germline-derived CDR1 and CDR2 are LGHDT and YNNKEL (reference sequence). This CDR3 comprises 14 residues. Trimming removed 3 bases at V and 0 bases at J, with 6 bases between. Molecular barcoding with unique molecular identifiers was used for the TCRbeta library. TCRdb reprocessed the PCR reads with MiXCR, giving one entry per CDR3 protein. The table includes about 460,000 distinct CDR3 sequences, approximately 10% detected once. This clonotype was seen a handful of times. The antigen is undetermined. The study's findings and limits: Surviving thymic progenitors and recipient T cells were the source of high TCRbeta diversity at day 60 in some patients. Several hundred expanded graft clones reportedly supplied alpha-beta T cells about two months after transplant. T-cell counts and diversity at one year post-transplant came mainly from newly produced T cells.

The starting material was PBMCs, mostly from graft donor cells, obtained 180 days after TCRalphabeta/CD19-depleted stem cell transplant. The origin of this receptor is a female patient aged 2-15 years who had a stem cell transplant for aplastic anemia, so the T cells may come from the graft donor. The chain recombines TRBV3-1 with TRBJ1-3; D is undetermined. This chain's CDR3 is CASSHRLSGNTIYF. The CDR3 DNA is TGTGCCAGCAGCCACAGACTCTCTGGAAACACCATATATTTT.